Listed below are T cell receptor beta chains from one sample, sequenced in a study of cytomegalovirus exposure and HLA in healthy donors. The protocol was immunoSEQ multiplex PCR, while the TCRdb copy is restricted to in-frame clones and leaves out a portion. This sample has roughly 150,000 clones, with over 60% found just once. The material sequenced was PBMCs. The receptor set was obtained from a man aged 40-50 years in good health and CMV-seropositive. Both conserved end residues are part of each CDR3. The D gene is left open where the match is weak. The size entry is marked missing in some rows and otherwise reads once, few, many or a size class.

d_gene: NA
j_gene: TRBJ2-3
v_gene: TRBV18
abundance: NA
CDR3aa: CASSLYQGTTDTQYF
CDR3nt: TGTGCCAGCTCCCTGTACCAGGGCACCACAGATACGCAGTATTTT

d_gene: TRBD1
j_gene: TRBJ2-7
v_gene: TRBV5-1
abundance: few
CDR3aa: CASSFSDRTYEQYF
CDR3nt: TGCGCCAGCAGCTTCTCGGACAGGACCTACGAGCAGTACTTC

d_gene: TRBD2
j_gene: TRBJ2-7
v_gene: TRBV7-2
abundance: NA
CDR3aa: CASSLAPPWEGFSYEQYF
CDR3nt: TGTGCCAGCAGCTTAGCGCCCCCTTGGGAGGGCTTCTCCTACGAGCAGTACTTC

d_gene: NA
j_gene: TRBJ1-1
v_gene: TRBV7-9
abundance: NA
CDR3aa: CASSRNYDAASEAFF
CDR3nt: TGTGCCAGCAGCCGAAACTACGACGCCGCAAGTGAAGCTTTCTTT

d_gene: TRBD1
j_gene: TRBJ1-2
v_gene: TRBV11-2
abundance: NA
CDR3aa: CASSPDRVWGYTF
CDR3nt: TGTGCCAGCAGCCCCGACAGGGTCTGGGGCTACACCTTC

d_gene: NA
j_gene: TRBJ2-2
v_gene: TRBV7-8
abundance: NA
CDR3aa: CASSLGGSGTGELFF
CDR3nt: TGTGCCAGCAGCTTAGGCGGGTCCGGCACCGGGGAGCTGTTTTTT

d_gene: TRBD1
j_gene: TRBJ2-7
v_gene: TRBV9
abundance: once
CDR3aa: CASSRSGTGSSEQYF
CDR3nt: TGTGCCAGCAGCCGTAGTGGGACAGGGTCGTCCGAGCAGTACTTC

d_gene: TRBD2
j_gene: TRBJ2-7
v_gene: TRBV4-2
abundance: NA
CDR3aa: CASSQIQREGSYEQYF
CDR3nt: TGTGCCAGCAGCCAGATTCAGCGGGAGGGCTCCTACGAGCAGTACTTC

d_gene: NA
j_gene: TRBJ1-1
v_gene: TRBV10-3
abundance: NA
CDR3aa: CATHGRSGTEAFF
CDR3nt: TGTGCCACCCACGGAAGGTCGGGCACTGAAGCTTTCTTT

d_gene: NA
j_gene: TRBJ1-2
v_gene: TRBV5-1
abundance: few
CDR3aa: CASSLGGRLADGYTF
CDR3nt: TGCGCCAGCAGCTTGGGGGGGCGACTGGCGGATGGCTACACCTTC

d_gene: TRBD1
j_gene: TRBJ2-5
v_gene: TRBV19
abundance: NA
CDR3aa: CASSFSGQGPLEQYF
CDR3nt: TGTGCCAGTAGTTTCTCGGGACAGGGGCCCCTGGAGCAGTACTTC

d_gene: TRBD2
j_gene: TRBJ2-1
v_gene: TRBV7-2
abundance: NA
CDR3aa: CASTAPGTSGGSSYNEQFF
CDR3nt: TGTGCCAGCACCGCCCCCGGGACTAGCGGGGGGAGCTCCTACAATGAGCAGTTCTTC

d_gene: TRBD1
j_gene: TRBJ2-1
v_gene: TRBV12-5
abundance: NA
CDR3aa: CASEGAQRGNEQFF
CDR3nt: TGTGCTAGTGAGGGGGCCCAAAGGGGGAATGAGCAGTTCTTC

d_gene: NA
j_gene: TRBJ1-6
v_gene: TRBV7-9
abundance: NA
CDR3aa: CASSGQEGSPLHF
CDR3nt: TGTGCCAGCAGCGGGCAGGAGGGATCACCCCTCCACTTT

d_gene: TRBD2
j_gene: TRBJ2-3
v_gene: TRBV30
abundance: NA
CDR3aa: CAWSLAGVFDTQYF
CDR3nt: TGTGCCTGGAGTCTAGCGGGAGTTTTCGATACGCAGTATTTT

d_gene: TRBD2
j_gene: TRBJ2-4
v_gene: TRBV18
abundance: NA
CDR3aa: CASSPRGGLAKNIQYF
CDR3nt: TGTGCCAGCTCACCCCGGGGGGGCCTAGCCAAAAACATTCAGTACTTC

d_gene: NA
j_gene: TRBJ1-2
v_gene: TRBV11-2
abundance: few
CDR3aa: CASSFGGGYGYTF
CDR3nt: TGTGCCAGCAGCTTCGGAGGTGGCTATGGCTACACCTTC

d_gene: TRBD1
j_gene: TRBJ1-5
v_gene: TRBV10-2
abundance: NA
CDR3aa: CASSGQGEIQPQHF
CDR3nt: TGCGCCAGCAGCGGACAGGGGGAGATTCAGCCCCAGCATTTT

d_gene: NA
j_gene: TRBJ1-6
v_gene: TRBV28
abundance: NA
CDR3aa: CASREARNSPLHF
CDR3nt: TGTGCCAGCAGAGAGGCTCGTAATTCACCCCTCCACTTT

d_gene: NA
j_gene: TRBJ2-1
v_gene: TRBV10-2
abundance: few
CDR3aa: CASSEGAGSYNEQFF
CDR3nt: TGCGCCAGCAGTGAGGGCGCGGGATCCTACAATGAGCAGTTCTTC

d_gene: NA
j_gene: TRBJ2-7
v_gene: TRBV9
abundance: NA
CDR3aa: CASAGPIWRVKQYF
CDR3nt: TGTGCCAGCGCGGGCCCAATTTGGAGGGTTAAGCAGTACTTC

d_gene: NA
j_gene: TRBJ2-7
v_gene: TRBV12-5
abundance: NA
CDR3aa: CASGDRGGVYEQYF
CDR3nt: TGTGCTAGTGGCGACAGGGGAGGGGTCTACGAGCAGTACTTC

d_gene: TRBD2
j_gene: TRBJ2-5
v_gene: TRBV19
abundance: NA
CDR3aa: CASSIELAQETQYF
CDR3nt: TGTGCCAGTAGTATAGAACTAGCGCAAGAGACCCAGTACTTC

d_gene: TRBD2
j_gene: TRBJ2-5
v_gene: TRBV6-5
abundance: NA
CDR3aa: CASSGLDQETQYF
CDR3nt: TGTGCCAGCAGCGGACTAGACCAAGAGACCCAGTACTTC

d_gene: TRBD1
j_gene: TRBJ2-7
v_gene: TRBV23-1
abundance: NA
CDR3aa: CASDRESSYEQYF
CDR3nt: TGCGCCAGTGACAGGGAGAGCTCCTACGAGCAGTACTTC

d_gene: NA
j_gene: TRBJ2-1
v_gene: TRBV14
abundance: once
CDR3aa: CASSQDRGLANSYNEQFF
CDR3nt: TGTGCCAGCAGCCAAGATCGAGGTCTAGCGAACTCCTACAATGAGCAGTTCTTC

d_gene: NA
j_gene: TRBJ2-1
v_gene: TRBV7-5
abundance: many
CDR3aa: CVPGRTVSYNEQFF
CDR3nt: TGTGTCCCAGGGCGGACCGTCTCCTACAATGAGCAGTTCTTC

d_gene: TRBD2
j_gene: TRBJ2-7
v_gene: TRBV7-9
abundance: NA
CDR3aa: CASSHRLAGSYEQYF
CDR3nt: TGTGCCAGCAGCCACCGACTAGCCGGCAGCTACGAGCAGTACTTC

d_gene: NA
j_gene: TRBJ2-2
v_gene: TRBV4-3
abundance: NA
CDR3aa: CASSRGTLSNTGELFF
CDR3nt: TGCGCCAGCAGCAGGGGAACCCTATCGAACACCGGGGAGCTGTTTTTT

d_gene: NA
j_gene: TRBJ2-2
v_gene: TRBV28
abundance: NA
CDR3aa: CASSLGGGELFF
CDR3nt: TGTGCCAGCAGTTTAGGCGGCGGGGAGCTGTTTTTT

d_gene: TRBD1
j_gene: TRBJ2-5
v_gene: TRBV30
abundance: once
CDR3aa: CAWRGTGATSKETQYF
CDR3nt: TGTGCCTGGAGAGGAACAGGGGCAACTTCGAAAGAGACCCAGTACTTC

d_gene: TRBD1
j_gene: TRBJ2-7
v_gene: TRBV27
abundance: NA
CDR3aa: CASSPGTVAITEQYF
CDR3nt: TGTGCCAGCAGTCCGGGGACAGTCGCGATTACCGAGCAGTACTTC

d_gene: NA
j_gene: TRBJ1-2
v_gene: TRBV25-1
abundance: NA
CDR3aa: CASRPGGNGYTF
CDR3nt: TGTGCCAGCAGACCCGGAGGGAATGGCTACACCTTC

d_gene: NA
j_gene: TRBJ2-3
v_gene: TRBV7-6
abundance: NA
CDR3aa: CASSLEAGVGTDTQYF
CDR3nt: TGTGCCAGCAGCTTAGAGGCAGGGGTAGGGACAGATACGCAGTATTTT

d_gene: NA
j_gene: TRBJ2-6
v_gene: TRBV29-1
abundance: once
CDR3aa: CSVGRSSGANGLTF
CDR3nt: TGCAGCGTCGGACGGTCGTCTGGGGCCAACGGCCTGACTTTC